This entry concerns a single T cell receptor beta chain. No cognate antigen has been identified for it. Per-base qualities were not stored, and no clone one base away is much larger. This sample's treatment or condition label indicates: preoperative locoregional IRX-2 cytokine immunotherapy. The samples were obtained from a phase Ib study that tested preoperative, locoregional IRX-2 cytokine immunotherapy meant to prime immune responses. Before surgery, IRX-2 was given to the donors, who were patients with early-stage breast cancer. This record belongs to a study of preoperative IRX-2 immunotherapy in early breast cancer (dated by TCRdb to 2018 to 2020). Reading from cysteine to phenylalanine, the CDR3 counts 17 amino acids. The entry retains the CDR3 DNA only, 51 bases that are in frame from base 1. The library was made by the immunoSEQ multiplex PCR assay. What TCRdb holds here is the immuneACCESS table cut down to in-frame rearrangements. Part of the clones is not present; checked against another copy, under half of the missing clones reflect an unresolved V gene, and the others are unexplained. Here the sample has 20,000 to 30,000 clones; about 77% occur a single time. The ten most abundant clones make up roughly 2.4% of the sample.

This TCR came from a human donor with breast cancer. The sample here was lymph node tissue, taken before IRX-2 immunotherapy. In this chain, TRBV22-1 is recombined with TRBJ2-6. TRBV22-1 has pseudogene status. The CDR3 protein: CPGRLHSEQSRANVLTF. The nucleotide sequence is TGTCCTGGGAGGTTGCACAGCGAACAAAGTCGGGCCAACGTCCTGACTTTC.